This T cell receptor beta chain was sequenced during a study of shared clonotypes between healthy human individuals. About the study: Three plates each covered CD4 naive and memory; CD8 naive two, CD8 memory one. Whole-study results and caveats: The rarefaction results pointed to incomplete sorted-subset sequencing despite large depth.

The assay was carried out at the deep level. Data came from immunoSEQ multiplex PCR; TCRdb stores just in-frame clones and leaves some out. The sample consists of about 590,000 clones, less than 97% of them appearing once. Naive CD8 isolation took CD45RO-negative cells positively selected for CCR7 and excluded terminally differentiated effector memory CD45RA+ cells. Recent vaccinations or acute infections were absent in the healthy HIV-negative adult donors. Germline lookup yields CDR1 MNHEY and CDR2 SMNVEV (reference sequence). Trimming took 5 bases from V and 9 from J, leaving 11 bases between them. This CDR3 spans 12 amino acids. Details on this clone: Antigen unknown.

The sequence was collected from a woman younger than 45 in good health. This chain connects TRBV27 to TRBJ2-1; D remains unclear. The sample was naive CD8+ T cells sorted from blood. CDR3 sequence: CASSRASSEQFF. CDR3 nucleotide sequence: TGTGCCAGCAGTCGGGCCTCGAGTGAGCAGTTCTTC.